This is a list of T cell receptor beta chains from one sample in a study of cytomegalovirus exposure and HLA in healthy donors. Method: immunoSEQ multiplex PCR; TCRdb's copy keeps in-frame clones and lacks some. Of about 120,000 clones in the sample, under 85% were seen once. Sequencing was performed on PBMCs. Receptors were obtained from a human donor in good health. Each CDR3 is given with its conserved first and last residue. A D gene is named only where the DNA matches it firmly. Where a row states a size, it is once, few, many or the class of an expanded clone; other rows omit it.

.,TRBV27,TRBJ2-2,.,CASSPRQGRELFF,TGTGCCAGCAGCCCACGTCAGGGGCGGGAGCTGTTTTTT
.,TRBV6-6,TRBJ2-7,.,CASSWREGYEQYF,TGTGCCAGCAGTTGGCGGGAAGGGTACGAGCAGTACTTC
.,TRBV6-4,TRBJ1-2,.,CASSARTGTFNLNGYTF,TGTGCCAGCAGTGCACGTACCGGGACTTTCAACCTTAATGGCTACACCTTC
.,TRBV9,TRBJ2-7,.,CASSASSGPAYEQYF,TGTGCCAGCAGCGCTTCGAGCGGTCCGGCCTACGAGCAGTACTTC
TRBD1,TRBV18,TRBJ2-3,once,CASSPGQASTDTQYF,TGTGCCAGCTCACCAGGACAGGCTAGCACAGATACGCAGTATTTT
TRBD1,TRBV7-2,TRBJ2-7,.,CASSLVGTGNYEQYF,TGTGCCAGCAGCTTAGTAGGGACAGGGAACTACGAGCAGTACTTC
.,TRBV18,TRBJ1-2,.,CASSPEAGGYTF,TGTGCCAGCTCACCAGAAGCGGGTGGCTACACCTTC
TRBD1,TRBV2,TRBJ2-1,.,CASRPGQGYNEQFF,TGTGCCAGCAGGCCCGGACAGGGCTACAATGAGCAGTTCTTC
.,TRBV4-1,TRBJ2-1,.,CASSQRGGTSVEQFF,TGCGCCAGCAGCCAACGTGGCGGGACGTCGGTTGAGCAGTTCTTC
.,TRBV6-5,TRBJ2-7,.,CASSPAWRGEQYF,TGTGCCAGCAGTCCAGCGTGGAGAGGCGAGCAGTACTTC
TRBD2,TRBV28,TRBJ2-1,.,CASSRTHSGSEEQFF,TGTGCCAGCAGCCGCACCCATAGCGGGAGTGAGGAGCAGTTCTTC
.,TRBV12-5,TRBJ1-3,.,CASGPRGHSGNTIYF,TGTGCTAGTGGTCCGCGGGGGCACTCTGGAAACACCATATATTTT
TRBD2,TRBV4-1,TRBJ2-5,few,CASSQVGLAGVETQYF,TGCGCCAGCAGCCAAGTGGGACTAGCGGGAGTTGAGACCCAGTACTTC
.,TRBV5-1,TRBJ1-1,.,CASSLLGGVGDTEAFF,TGCGCCAGCAGCTTGTTGGGGGGGGTGGGCGACACTGAAGCTTTCTTT
TRBD1,TRBV5-1,TRBJ1-5,.,CASSLEQGNQPQHF,TGCGCCAGCAGCTTGGAACAGGGGAATCAGCCCCAGCATTTT
TRBD1,TRBV6-6,TRBJ1-5,.,CASRDTGAVQPQHF,TGTGCCAGCAGGGACACAGGGGCGGTTCAGCCCCAGCATTTT
TRBD1,TRBV10-1,TRBJ2-7,.,CASSGQGGSYEQYF,TGCGCCAGCAGTGGACAGGGGGGCTCCTACGAGCAGTACTTC
TRBD2,TRBV9,TRBJ2-2,.,CASSVAGLGSTGELFF,TGTGCCAGCAGCGTCGCGGGACTAGGAAGCACCGGGGAGCTGTTTTTT